This T cell receptor beta chain is drawn from a study of shared clonotypes between healthy human individuals. Donors included only healthy HIV-negative adults lacking recent acute infections or vaccinations. Assay runs were performed at deep level. Original handling: Without quality scores, immunoSEQ junctional reads could not be filtered like full-length reads. Data came from immunoSEQ multiplex PCR; TCRdb stores just in-frame clones and leaves some out. For V, J and clone size, that table is used; D and trimming come from the DNA. The sample has roughly 760,000 clones; around 67% are singletons. The V gene's germline CDR1 is SEHNR and CDR2 FQNEAQ (reference sequence). This CDR3 contains 16 residues. V lost 1 base, J lost 0 bases, and 9 bases lay in between.

The sequenced material came from memory CD4+ T cells sorted from blood. Subset meaning: CD45RA-negative fraction. V and J are TRBV7-9 and TRBJ2-2; no clear D. The clonotype comes from a woman between 25 and 40 years old in good health. This CDR3 is CASSLVSGANTGELFF. Written as DNA, the CDR3 is TGTGCCAGCAGCTTAGTTTCCGGCGCGAACACCGGGGAGCTGTTTTTT.